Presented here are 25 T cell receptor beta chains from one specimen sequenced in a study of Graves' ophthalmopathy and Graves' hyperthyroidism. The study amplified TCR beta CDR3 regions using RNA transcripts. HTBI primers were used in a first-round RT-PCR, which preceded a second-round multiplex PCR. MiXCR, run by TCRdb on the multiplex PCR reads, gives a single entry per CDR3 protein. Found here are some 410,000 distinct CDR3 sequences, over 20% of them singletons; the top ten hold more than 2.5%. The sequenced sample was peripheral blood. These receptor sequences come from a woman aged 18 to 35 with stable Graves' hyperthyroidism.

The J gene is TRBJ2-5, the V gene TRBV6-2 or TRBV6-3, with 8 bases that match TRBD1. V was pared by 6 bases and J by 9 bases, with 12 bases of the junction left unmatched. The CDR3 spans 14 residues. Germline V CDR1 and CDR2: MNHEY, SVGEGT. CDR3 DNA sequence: TGTGCCAGCAGGCGACAGGGGCGTGGGGTTCCCCAGTACTTC. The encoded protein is CASRRQGRGVPQYF.

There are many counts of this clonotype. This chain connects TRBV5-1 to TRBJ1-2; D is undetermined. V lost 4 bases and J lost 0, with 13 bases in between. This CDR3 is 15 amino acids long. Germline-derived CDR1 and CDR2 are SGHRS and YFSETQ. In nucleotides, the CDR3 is TGCGCCAGCAGCCTCCGGGGAGCGGCTAACTATGGCTACACCTTC. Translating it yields CASSLRGAANYGYTF.

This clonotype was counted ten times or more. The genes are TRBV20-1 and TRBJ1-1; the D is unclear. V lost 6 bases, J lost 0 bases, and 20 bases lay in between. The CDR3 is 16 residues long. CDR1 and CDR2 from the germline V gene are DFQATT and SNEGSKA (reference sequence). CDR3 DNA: TGCAGTGCCCCCTCAGGCAGAAGAAACATGAACACTGAAGCTTTCTTT. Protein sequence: CSAPSGRRNMNTEAFF.

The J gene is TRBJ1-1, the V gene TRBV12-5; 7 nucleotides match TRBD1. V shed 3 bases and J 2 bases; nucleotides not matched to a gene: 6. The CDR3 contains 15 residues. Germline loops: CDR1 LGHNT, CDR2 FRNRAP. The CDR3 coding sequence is TGTGCTAGTGGTTTATACCGACAGGGCAACACTGAAGCTTTCTTT. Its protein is CASGLYRQGNTEAFF. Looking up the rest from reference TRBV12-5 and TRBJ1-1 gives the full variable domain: DARVTQTPRHKVTEMGQEVTMRCQPILGHNTVFWYRQTMMQGLELLAYFRNRAPLDDSGMPKDRFSAEMPDATLATLKIQPSEPRDSAVYFCASGLYRQGNTEAFFGQGTRLTVV.

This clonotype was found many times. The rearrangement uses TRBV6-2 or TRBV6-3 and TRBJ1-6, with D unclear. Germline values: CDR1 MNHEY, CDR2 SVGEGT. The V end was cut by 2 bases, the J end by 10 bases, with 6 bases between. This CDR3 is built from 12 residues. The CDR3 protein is CASSYPNSPLHF. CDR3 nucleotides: TGTGCCAGCAGTTACCCTAACTCACCCCTCCACTTT.

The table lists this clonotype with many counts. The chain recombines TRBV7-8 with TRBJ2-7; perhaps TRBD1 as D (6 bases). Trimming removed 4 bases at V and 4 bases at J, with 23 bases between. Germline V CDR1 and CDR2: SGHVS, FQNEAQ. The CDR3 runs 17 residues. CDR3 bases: TGTGCCAGCAGCTCCGGTTCAGGGGTCCAGGAAATATACGAGCAGTACTTC. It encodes CASSSGSGVQEIYEQYF.

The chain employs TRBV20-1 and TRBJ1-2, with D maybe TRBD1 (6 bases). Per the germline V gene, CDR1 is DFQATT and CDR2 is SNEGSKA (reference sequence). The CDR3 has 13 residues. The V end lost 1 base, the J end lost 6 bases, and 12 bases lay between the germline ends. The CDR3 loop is CSARARPGDGYTF. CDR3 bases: TGCAGTGCTAGAGCCAGGCCAGGGGATGGCTACACCTTC.

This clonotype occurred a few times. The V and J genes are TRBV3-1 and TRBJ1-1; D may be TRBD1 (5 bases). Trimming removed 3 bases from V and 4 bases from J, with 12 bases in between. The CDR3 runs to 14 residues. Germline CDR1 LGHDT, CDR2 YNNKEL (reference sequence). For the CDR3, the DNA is TGTGCCAGCAGCCATAAGGGGAAAGGCACTGAAGCTTTCTTT. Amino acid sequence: CASSHKGKGTEAFF.

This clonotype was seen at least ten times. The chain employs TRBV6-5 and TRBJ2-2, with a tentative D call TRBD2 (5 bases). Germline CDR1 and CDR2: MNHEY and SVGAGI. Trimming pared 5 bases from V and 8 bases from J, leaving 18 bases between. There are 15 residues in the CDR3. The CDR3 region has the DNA TGTGCCAGCAGTCGGCCAAGGACTCTGGGTGGGGAGCTGTTTTTT. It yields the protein CASSRPRTLGGELFF.

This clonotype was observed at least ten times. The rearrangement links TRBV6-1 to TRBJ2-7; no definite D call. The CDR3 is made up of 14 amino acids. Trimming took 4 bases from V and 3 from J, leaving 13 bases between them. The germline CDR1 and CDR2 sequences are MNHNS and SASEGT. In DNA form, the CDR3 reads TGTGCCAGCAGTGTGAGCAGAGTCGGCTACGAGCAGTACTTC. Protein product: CASSVSRVGYEQYF.

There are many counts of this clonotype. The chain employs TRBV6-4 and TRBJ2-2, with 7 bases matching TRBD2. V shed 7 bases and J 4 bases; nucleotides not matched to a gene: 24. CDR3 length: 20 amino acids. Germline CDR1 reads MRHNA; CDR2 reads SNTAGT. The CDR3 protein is CASIKGAGVVGFASTGELFF. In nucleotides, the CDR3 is TGTGCCAGCATCAAGGGCGCGGGAGTTGTGGGATTTGCTAGCACCGGGGAGCTGTTTTTT.

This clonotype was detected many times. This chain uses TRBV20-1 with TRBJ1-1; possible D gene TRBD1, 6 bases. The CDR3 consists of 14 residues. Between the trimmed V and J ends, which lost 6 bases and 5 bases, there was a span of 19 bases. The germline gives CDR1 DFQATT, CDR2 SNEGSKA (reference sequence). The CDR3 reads CSALPDGTPTEAFF. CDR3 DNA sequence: TGCAGTGCCTTACCCGACGGGACACCGACTGAAGCTTTCTTT.

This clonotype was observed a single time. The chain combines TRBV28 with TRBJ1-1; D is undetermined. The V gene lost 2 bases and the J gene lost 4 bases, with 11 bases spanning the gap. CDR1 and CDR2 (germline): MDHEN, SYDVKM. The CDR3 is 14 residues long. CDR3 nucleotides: TGTGCCAGCAGTTTAATCGTGGCATCCACTGAAGCTTTCTTT. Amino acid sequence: CASSLIVASTEAFF.

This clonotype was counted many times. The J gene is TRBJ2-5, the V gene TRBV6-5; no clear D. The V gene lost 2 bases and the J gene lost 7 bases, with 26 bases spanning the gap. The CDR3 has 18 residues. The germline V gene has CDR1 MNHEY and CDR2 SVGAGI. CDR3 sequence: CASSYMMGPEVGRVTQYF. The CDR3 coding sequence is TGTGCCAGCAGTTACATGATGGGCCCCGAGGTGGGAAGGGTGACCCAGTACTTC.

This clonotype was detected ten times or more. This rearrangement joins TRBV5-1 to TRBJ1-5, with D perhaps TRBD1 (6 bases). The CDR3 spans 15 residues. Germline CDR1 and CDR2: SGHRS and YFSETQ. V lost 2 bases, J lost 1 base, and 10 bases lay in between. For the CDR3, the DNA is TGCGCCAGCAGCTTCACAGGGACCAGCAATCAGCCCCAGCATTTT. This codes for CASSFTGTSNQPQHF.

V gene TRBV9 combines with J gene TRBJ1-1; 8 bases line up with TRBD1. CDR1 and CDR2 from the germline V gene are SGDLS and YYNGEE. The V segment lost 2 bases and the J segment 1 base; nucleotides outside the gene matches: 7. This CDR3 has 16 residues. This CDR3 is CASSVGSDRENTEAFF. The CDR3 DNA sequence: TGTGCCAGCAGCGTCGGATCGGACAGGGAGAACACTGAAGCTTTCTTT.

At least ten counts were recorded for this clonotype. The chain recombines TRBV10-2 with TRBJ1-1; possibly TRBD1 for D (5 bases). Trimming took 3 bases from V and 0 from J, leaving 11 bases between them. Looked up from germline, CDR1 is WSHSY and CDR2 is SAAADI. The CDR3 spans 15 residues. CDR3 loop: CASSDPGQVNTEAFF. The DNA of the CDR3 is TGCGCCAGCAGTGACCCAGGGCAGGTGAACACTGAAGCTTTCTTT.

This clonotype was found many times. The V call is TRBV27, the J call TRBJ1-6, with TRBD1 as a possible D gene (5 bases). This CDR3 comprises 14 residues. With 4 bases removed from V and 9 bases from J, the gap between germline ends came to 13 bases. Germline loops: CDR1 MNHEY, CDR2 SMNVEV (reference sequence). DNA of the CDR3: TGTGCCAGCAGTTCGGGGACCATCGGTTCACCCCTCCACTTT. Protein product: CASSSGTIGSPLHF.

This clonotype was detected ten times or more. CDR3 in DNA: TGTGCCAGCAAACCGCCTCTAACAGGGGGGGCTTTCTTT. This codes for CASKPPLTGGAFF. The chain has TRBV12-3 or TRBV12-4 and TRBJ1-1; 8 bases line up with TRBD1. The CDR3 sequence is 13 residues long. With 7 bases clipped from V and 11 bases from J, the junction kept 12 bases outside the gene matches.

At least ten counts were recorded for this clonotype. CDR3 DNA sequence: TGTGCCAGCAGGAACCAGGGACCGGCTGGCTACACCTTC. This encodes CASRNQGPAGYTF. This rearrangement joins TRBV6-1 to TRBJ1-2; D perhaps matches TRBD1 (5 bases). The germline gives CDR1 MNHNS, CDR2 SASEGT. Between the trimmed V and J ends, which lost 6 bases and 7 bases, there was a span of 15 bases. The CDR3 has 13 residues.

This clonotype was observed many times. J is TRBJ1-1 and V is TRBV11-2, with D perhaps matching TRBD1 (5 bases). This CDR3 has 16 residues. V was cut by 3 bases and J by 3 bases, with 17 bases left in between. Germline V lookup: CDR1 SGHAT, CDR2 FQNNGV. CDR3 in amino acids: CASSFSAGGVDTEAFF. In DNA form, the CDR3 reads TGTGCCAGCAGCTTTTCGGCGGGGGGAGTAGACACTGAAGCTTTCTTT.

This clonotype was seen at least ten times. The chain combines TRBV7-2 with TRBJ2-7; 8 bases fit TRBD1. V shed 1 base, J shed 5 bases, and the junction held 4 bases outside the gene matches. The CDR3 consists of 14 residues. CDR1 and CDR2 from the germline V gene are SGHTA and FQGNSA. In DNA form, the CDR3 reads TGTGCCAGCAGCTTAGGTGGCAGGGGGCACGAGCAGTACTTC. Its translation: CASSLGGRGHEQYF. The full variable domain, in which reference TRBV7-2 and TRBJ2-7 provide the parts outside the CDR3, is GAGVSQSPSNKVTEKGKDVELRCDPISGHTALYWYRQSLGQGLEFLIYFQGNSAPDKSGLPSDRFSAERTGGSVSTLTIQRTQQEDSAVYLCASSLGGRGHEQYFGPGTRLTVT.

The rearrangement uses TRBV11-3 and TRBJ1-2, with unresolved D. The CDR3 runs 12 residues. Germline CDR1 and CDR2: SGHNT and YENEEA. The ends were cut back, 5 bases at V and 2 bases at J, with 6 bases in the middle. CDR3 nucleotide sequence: TGTGCCAGCAGCCACCGAAACTATGGCTACACCTTC. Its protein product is CASSHRNYGYTF. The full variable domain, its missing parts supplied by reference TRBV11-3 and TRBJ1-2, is EAGVVQSPRYKIIEKKQPVAFWCNPISGHNTLYWYLQNLGQGPELLIRYENEEAVDDSQLPKDRFSAERLKGVDSTLKIQPAELGDSAVYLCASSHRNYGYTFGSGTRLTVV.

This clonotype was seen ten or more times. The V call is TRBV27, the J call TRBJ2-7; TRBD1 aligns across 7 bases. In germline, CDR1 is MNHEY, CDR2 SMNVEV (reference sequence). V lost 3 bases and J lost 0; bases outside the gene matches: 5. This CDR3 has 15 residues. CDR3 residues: CASSFWAGGSYEQYF. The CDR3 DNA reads TGTGCCAGCAGTTTTTGGGCAGGGGGCTCCTACGAGCAGTACTTC.

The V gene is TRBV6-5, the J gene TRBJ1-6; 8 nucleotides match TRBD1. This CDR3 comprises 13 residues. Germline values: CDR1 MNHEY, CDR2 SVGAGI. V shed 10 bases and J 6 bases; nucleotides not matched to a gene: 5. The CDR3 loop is CATGGLGNSPLHF. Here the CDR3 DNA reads TGTGCCACAGGGGGCTTAGGTAATTCACCCCTCCACTTT.